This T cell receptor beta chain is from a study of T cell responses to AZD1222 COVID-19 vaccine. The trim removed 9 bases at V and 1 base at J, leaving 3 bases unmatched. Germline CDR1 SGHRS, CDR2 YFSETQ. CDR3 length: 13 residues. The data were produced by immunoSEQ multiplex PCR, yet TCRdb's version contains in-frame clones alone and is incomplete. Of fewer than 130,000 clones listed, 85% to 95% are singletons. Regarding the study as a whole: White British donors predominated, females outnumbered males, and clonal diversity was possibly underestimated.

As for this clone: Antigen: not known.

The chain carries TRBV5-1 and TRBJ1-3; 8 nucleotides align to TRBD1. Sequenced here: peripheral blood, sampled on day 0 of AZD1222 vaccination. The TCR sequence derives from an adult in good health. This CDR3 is CANRDRSGNTIYF. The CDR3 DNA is TGCGCCAACCGGGACAGGTCTGGAAACACCATATATTTT.